This passage covers 2 T cell receptor beta chains from one sample sequenced in a study of siplizumab effects on memory and regulatory T cells. Sequencing was performed with immunoSEQ multiplex PCR; in TCRdb, only in-frame clones are kept and a portion is missing. The sample yields 100,000 or so clones, 91% seen once. Sequenced input: CD4+ T cells sorted from blood. These receptors all come from a human donor in good health. Some clones in this sample may be carry-over from other donors' samples.

Only one count was recorded for this clone. In nucleotides, the CDR3 is TGCGCCAGCAGCGGTCGGCGCGGGTCTGGGGAGACCCAGTACTTC. Amino acids: CASSGRRGSGETQYF. This sequence joins TRBV5-1 and TRBJ2-5; D might be TRBD2 (5 bases). The germline V and J ends were trimmed by 4 bases and 5 bases, with 18 bases remaining between them. CDR1 SGHRS and CDR2 YFSETQ come from the germline V gene. The CDR3 is 15 amino acids.

The chain carries TRBV9 and TRBJ2-1; 7 positions match TRBD2. The trim removed 0 bases at V and 13 bases at J, leaving 4 bases unmatched. The CDR3 consists of 12 residues. Germline loops: CDR1 SGDLS, CDR2 YYNGEE. In DNA, the CDR3 is TGTGCCAGCAGCGTAGGGGACTACCACCAGTTCTTC. This sequence encodes CASSVGDYHQFF.